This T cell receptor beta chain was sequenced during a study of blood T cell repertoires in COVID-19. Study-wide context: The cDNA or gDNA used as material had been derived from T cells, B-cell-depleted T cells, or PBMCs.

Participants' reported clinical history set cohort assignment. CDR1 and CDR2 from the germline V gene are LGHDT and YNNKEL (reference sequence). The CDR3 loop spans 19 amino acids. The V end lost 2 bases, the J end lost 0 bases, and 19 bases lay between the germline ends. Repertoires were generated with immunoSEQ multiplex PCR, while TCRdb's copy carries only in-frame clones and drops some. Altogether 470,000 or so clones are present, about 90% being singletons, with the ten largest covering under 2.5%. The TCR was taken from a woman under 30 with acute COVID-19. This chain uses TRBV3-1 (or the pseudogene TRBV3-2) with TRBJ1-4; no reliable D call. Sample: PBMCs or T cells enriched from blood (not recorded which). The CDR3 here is CASSQRPSGIRATNEKLFF. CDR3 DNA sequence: TGTGCCAGCAGCCAAAGACCCTCGGGGATTAGAGCAACTAATGAAAAACTGTTTTTT.